This is a list of T cell receptor beta chains from one sample in a study of cytomegalovirus exposure and HLA in healthy donors. Libraries were prepared by immunoSEQ multiplex PCR; TCRdb keeps only in-frame clonotypes and omits some of them. The repertoire has about 120,000 clones, around three quarters of them found once; the top ten carry around 3%. Sequenced sample: PBMCs. All receptors come from a young woman in good health and CMV-seropositive. Each CDR3 is given with its conserved first and last residue. A D gene is named only where the DNA matches it firmly. Expanded clones are given a class, and other clones once, few, many or no size at all.

TRBJ1-4 | NA | TRBV27 | NA | 14 | TGTGCCAGCAGTTCTTACAGGGTAAATGAAAAACTGTTTTTT | CASSSYRVNEKLFF
TRBJ1-2 | NA | TRBV6-5 | TRBD1 | 14 | TGTGCCAGCAGAAGGGGGCAGGGGGCCGAGGGCTACACCTTC | CASRRGQGAEGYTF
TRBJ1-5 | NA | TRBV19 | TRBD1 | 16 | TGTGCCAGTAGTATCACAAACAGGGGGCCGGGTCAGCCCCAGCATTTT | CASSITNRGPGQPQHF
TRBJ1-1 | NA | TRBV5-1 | NA | 15 | TGCGCCAGCAGCTTGGAGGCGGGAGGTGGGACTGAAGCTTTCTTT | CASSLEAGGGTEAFF
TRBJ2-1 | NA | TRBV7-9 | TRBD2 | 17 | TGTGCCAGCAGCTTCAGCGGGAGTGCGGTCTGGGACAATGAGCAGTTCTTC | CASSFSGSAVWDNEQFF
TRBJ1-1 | NA | TRBV27 | NA | 13 | TGTGCCAGCAGGCCGCTCAGGGAAACTGAAGCTTTCTTT | CASRPLRETEAFF
TRBJ2-1 | NA | TRBV5-5 | TRBD1 | 12 | TGTGCCAGCAGCTTCACGGACAGGGAGCAGTTCTTC | CASSFTDREQFF
TRBJ1-5 | NA | TRBV5-1 | NA | 16 | TGCGCCAGCAGCTTGGGACCGGAGAATGGCAATCAGCCCCAGCATTTT | CASSLGPENGNQPQHF
TRBJ2-1 | NA | TRBV6-4 | TRBD2 | 17 | TGTGCCAGCAGTGACTCGAGGTCGGGAGGAATCGACAATGAGCAGTTCTTC | CASSDSRSGGIDNEQFF
TRBJ2-1 | NA | TRBV7-6 | NA | 15 | TGTGCCAGCAGCCTGACTGTCAGCTCCTACAATGAGCAGTTCTTC | CASSLTVSSYNEQFF
TRBJ1-5 | NA | TRBV28 | NA | 14 | TGTGCCAGCAGTTTAAGACAGATCAATCAGCCCCAGCATTTT | CASSLRQINQPQHF
TRBJ2-3 | few | TRBV12-5 | TRBD1 | 14 | TGTGCTAGTGTTCCCGGGACAGGGGGGGATACGCAGTATTTT | CASVPGTGGDTQYF
TRBJ1-1 | few | TRBV11-2 | NA | 15 | TGTGCCAGCAGCTTAGCGGCCAGGATGAACACTGAAGCTTTCTTT | CASSLAARMNTEAFF
TRBJ2-5 | NA | TRBV10-1 | NA | 15 | TGCGCCAGCAGTGACCCGAGAGAGTCGGGGGAGACCCAGTACTTC | CASSDPRESGETQYF
TRBJ2-7 | NA | TRBV5-1 | NA | 14 | TGCTCCAGCAAATATTCGGGGAGAACCTACGAGCAGTACTTC | CSSKYSGRTYEQYF
TRBJ2-1 | NA | TRBV7-9 | NA | 17 | TGTGCCAGCAGCTCGGCCCAAGGCGTGACAGCTTACAATGAGCAGTTCTTC | CASSSAQGVTAYNEQFF
TRBJ2-1 | NA | TRBV29-1 | TRBD1 | 14 | TGCAGCGCTCAGGACAGGGGGAGATACAATGAGCAGTTCTTC | CSAQDRGRYNEQFF
TRBJ1-1 | few | TRBV11-3 | TRBD1 | 13 | TGTGCCAGCAGCTTACGCAGGGGGCGCCCCGCTTTCTTT | CASSLRRGRPAFF
TRBJ1-2 | NA | TRBV28 | NA | 13 | TGTGCCAGCGGTCTTACAGGGACCTATGGCTACACCTTC | CASGLTGTYGYTF
TRBJ2-5 | NA | TRBV6-5 | NA | 15 | TGTGCCAGCAGCCGCATCACAGGGAGCCAAGAGACCCAGTACTTC | CASSRITGSQETQYF
TRBJ1-2 | NA | TRBV9 | NA | 13 | NA | CASSVGQGNDATF
TRBJ1-1 | NA | TRBV11-2 | NA | 14 | TGTGCCAGCAGCCTTTCCGGGGTGATCACTGAAGCTTTCTTT | CASSLSGVITEAFF
TRBJ2-2 | NA | TRBV5-3 | TRBD2 | 19 | TGTGCCAGAAGCCCGCGGGGAGGACTAGCGGGAGGGAACACCGGGGAGCTGTTTTTT | CARSPRGGLAGGNTGELFF
TRBJ1-1 | few | TRBV4-1 | NA | 16 | TGCGCCAGCAGCCAAGATCTTTACAGGGTCTCAACTGAAGCTTTCTTT | CASSQDLYRVSTEAFF
TRBJ2-7 | NA | TRBV11-3 | NA | 13 | TGTGCCAGCAGCTTTCAGGCAACGGACGAGCAGTACTTC | CASSFQATDEQYF
TRBJ1-1 | NA | TRBV5-1 | TRBD1 | 13 | TGCGCCAGCCGACAGGGTTTGAACACTGAAGCTTTCTTT | CASRQGLNTEAFF
TRBJ1-1 | NA | TRBV30 | NA | 13 | TGTGCCTGGAGTTGGCAGGTGAACACTGAAGCTTTCTTT | CAWSWQVNTEAFF
TRBJ2-3 | once | TRBV5-1 | NA | 13 | TGCGCCAGCAGCTTGGGAGGTCCAGATACGCAGTATTTT | CASSLGGPDTQYF
TRBJ2-7 | few | TRBV28 | TRBD1 | 15 | TGTGCCAGCAGCATCCTCCGGGACAGGGCCTACGAGCAGTACTTC | CASSILRDRAYEQYF
TRBJ1-5 | NA | TRBV30 | NA | 16 | TGTGCCTGGAGTCCGCCCCTCGTGGTCAGCGAACAGCCCCAGCATTTT | CAWSPPLVVSEQPQHF
TRBJ1-1 | NA | TRBV28 | NA | 14 | TGTGCCAGCAGCCCCGCCCGGATTAGCGCTGAAGCTTTCTTT | CASSPARISAEAFF
TRBJ1-1 | NA | TRBV30 | NA | 13 | TGTGCCTGGAGTGGCCACGGTAACACTGAAGCTTTCTTT | CAWSGHGNTEAFF
TRBJ2-7 | NA | TRBV21-1 | NA | 14 | TGTGCCAGCAGCGCCGACAGGGGTTCCTACGAGCAGTACTTC | CASSADRGSYEQYF
TRBJ2-1 | NA | TRBV4-2 | TRBD2 | 15 | TGTGCCAGCAGCCAAAGAGGACTAGCGGGGGTAGAGCAGTTCTTC | CASSQRGLAGVEQFF
TRBJ2-5 | NA | TRBV11-2 | NA | 11 | TGTGCCAGCAGCTTTTTCGGGACCCAGTACTTC | CASSFFGTQYF
TRBJ2-7 | few | TRBV7-9 | TRBD1 | 12 | TGTGCCAGCAGCTTAACAGGGGGCGGGCAGTACTTC | CASSLTGGGQYF
TRBJ2-3 | once | TRBV5-6 | NA | 14 | TGTGCCAGCAGTGGACTCCAGATCACAGATACGCAGTATTTT | CASSGLQITDTQYF
TRBJ1-5 | NA | TRBV19 | NA | 17 | TGTGCCAGTAGTACACGTCGACAGGCCTATAGCAATCAGCCCCAGCATTTT | CASSTRRQAYSNQPQHF
TRBJ1-1 | NA | TRBV2 | NA | 14 | TGTGCCAGCAGTGACCAGGGCCCTAGCACTGAAGCTTTCTTT | CASSDQGPSTEAFF
TRBJ2-7 | NA | TRBV7-9 | TRBD1 | 17 | TGTGCCAGCAGCTATATCCCGGGACAGGCCTTAACCTACGAGCAGTACTTC | CASSYIPGQALTYEQYF
TRBJ1-1 | few | TRBV27 | TRBD1 | 16 | TGTGCCAGCAGTGGATGGACAGGGTTCGGGAACACTGAAGCTTTCTTT | CASSGWTGFGNTEAFF
TRBJ2-1 | NA | TRBV7-8 | TRBD2 | 15 | TGTGCCAGCAGCCTTGAAGCTAGCGGGAAGAGAGAGCAGTTCTTC | CASSLEASGKREQFF
TRBJ2-7 | once | TRBV19 | TRBD2 | 18 | TGTGCCAGTACCCGGACTAGCGGGAGAAGTAAGATACCCTACGAGCAGTACTTC | CASTRTSGRSKIPYEQYF
TRBJ2-7 | once | TRBV30 | NA | 13 | TGTGCCTGGAGTGTCCTCCCAGGGGTCGAGCAGTACTTC | CAWSVLPGVEQYF
TRBJ2-7 | NA | TRBV5-1 | TRBD2 | 18 | TGCGCCAGCAGCTTGGGCGGACTAGCGGGAGTATCGGCGCGCGAGCAGTACTTC | CASSLGGLAGVSAREQYF
TRBJ1-2 | once | TRBV9 | NA | 14 | TGTGCCAGCAGCGGGACAGAGGTTAACTATGGCTACACCTTC | CASSGTEVNYGYTF
TRBJ1-5 | NA | TRBV30 | NA | 13 | TGTGCCTGGAGAGGGGCTAGCAATCAGCCCCAGCATTTT | CAWRGASNQPQHF
TRBJ1-5 | NA | TRBV6-1 | NA | 13 | TGTGCCAGCAGTCAGGGGAACAATCAGCCCCAGCATTTT | CASSQGNNQPQHF
TRBJ2-7 | NA | TRBV5-1 | TRBD2 | 15 | TGCGCCAGCAGCCCGGGACTAGGGCATTCCTACGAGCAGTACTTC | CASSPGLGHSYEQYF
TRBJ1-2 | NA | TRBV4-1 | NA | 16 | TGCGCCAGCAGCTCCCGAGAGAGGAACACTAACTATGGCTACACCTTC | CASSSRERNTNYGYTF
TRBJ1-1 | NA | TRBV6-1 | TRBD1 | 16 | TGTGCCAGCAGTGGGGGACAGAGCCTCATGAACACTGAAGCTTTCTTT | CASSGGQSLMNTEAFF
TRBJ2-1 | NA | TRBV6-1 | TRBD2 | 18 | TGTGCCATCAGTGAAGAAGGGAGCGGCGGGGGAGAATACAATGAGCAGTTCTTC | CAISEEGSGGGEYNEQFF
TRBJ1-5 | NA | TRBV12-5 | TRBD1 | 13 | TGTGCTAGTGCGGGGGGGACAGGGGTACCCCAGCATTTT | CASAGGTGVPQHF
TRBJ2-7 | NA | TRBV7-6 | NA | 13 | TGTGCCAGCAGCTTGAACGGACACTACGAGCAGTACTTC | CASSLNGHYEQYF
TRBJ2-7 | NA | TRBV11-2 | NA | 16 | TGTGCCAGCAGCTTCGGGGGTGGGACAGTGCCCCTGGAGCAGTACTTC | CASSFGGGTVPLEQYF
TRBJ2-1 | NA | TRBV27 | NA | 22 | TGTGCCAGCACCCCTACCCGGGCTAGCTTCGGCACTTGGCTCTTATCCTACAATGAGCAGTTCTTC | CASTPTRASFGTWLLSYNEQFF
TRBJ1-2 | NA | TRBV6-4 | TRBD1 | 12 | TGTGCCAGCAGTGACCCCCGGACAGGCCTCACCTTC | CASSDPRTGLTF